The rows below give T cell receptor beta chains drawn from one sample of a study of blood T cell repertoires in COVID-19. Sequencing used immunoSEQ multiplex PCR; TCRdb keeps in-frame clones, though not all of them. The sample consists of some 52,000 clones, approximately 84% of them appearing once. The sample taken for sequencing was peripheral blood. These receptors all stem from a man in his 70s with acute or convalescent COVID-19. The CDR3 runs from the conserved cysteine through the conserved F or W. The D gene is left open where the match is weak. Part of the rows lack a size; the others show once, few, many or a class for expanded clones.

D	J	V	size	CDR3	DNA
.	TRBJ1-2	TRBV18	.	CASSPLPSGDNYGYTF	TGTGCCAGCTCACCACTCCCCTCAGGGGATAACTATGGCTACACCTTC
.	TRBJ2-2	TRBV11-2	.	CASSLGSWNTGELFF	TGTGCCAGCAGCTTAGGTTCCTGGAACACCGGGGAGCTGTTTTTT
TRBD2	TRBJ2-1	TRBV7-6	.	CASSLEPSGYNEQFF	TGTGCCAGCAGCTTGGAGCCTAGCGGGTACAATGAGCAGTTCTTC
TRBD2	TRBJ2-3	TRBV27	.	CASSLLAGGGDTQYF	TGTGCCAGCAGTTTACTAGCGGGGGGAGGAGATACGCAGTATTTT
.	TRBJ1-2	TRBV4-3	.	CASSQALLEGGYTF	TGCGCCAGCAGCCAAGCCTTATTGGAGGGGGGCTACACCTTC
.	TRBJ2-5	TRBV7-8	once	CASSLLETQYF	TGTGCCAGCAGTCTTCTAGAGACCCAGTACTTC
.	TRBJ2-1	TRBV5-1	once	CASSLGGDSYNEQFF	TGCGCCAGCAGCTTGGGCGGGGACTCCTACAATGAGCAGTTCTTC
TRBD1	TRBJ1-1	TRBV5-6	.	CASSLGQGAAEAFF	TGTGCCAGCAGCTTAGGACAGGGGGCGGCTGAAGCTTTCTTT
.	TRBJ1-1	TRBV7-9	.	CASSRPEQRRDTEAFF	TGTGCCAGCAGCCGACCCGAACAGAGGAGGGACACTGAAGCTTTCTTT
.	TRBJ2-3	TRBV7-2	.	CASSSEVPDTQYF	TGTGCCAGCAGCTCGGAGGTTCCAGATACGCAGTATTTT
.	TRBJ2-1	TRBV7-9	.	CASSSTWGASSYNEQFF	TGTGCCAGCAGTTCGACTTGGGGAGCCTCCAGTTACAATGAGCAGTTCTTC
.	TRBJ2-7	TRBV15	.	CATSNLPADVSYEQYF	TGTGCCACCAGCAATTTACCAGCGGACGTCTCCTACGAGCAGTACTTC
TRBD1	TRBJ2-1	TRBV12-3/TRBV12-4	once	CASSLRGEQFF	TGTGCCAGCAGTCTCAGGGGGGAGCAGTTCTTC
TRBD2	TRBJ2-7	TRBV7-8	.	CASSRLGGDATYEQYF	TGTGCCAGCAGCCGACTGGGGGGGGACGCTACCTACGAGCAGTACTTC
TRBD1	TRBJ1-1	TRBV9	.	CASSDQPGGLAFF	TGTGCCAGCAGCGACCAACCAGGGGGCCTCGCTTTCTTT
.	TRBJ1-5	TRBV19	.	CATGPRGGNQPQHF	TGTGCCACCGGACCCCGGGGTGGCAATCAGCCCCAGCATTTT
.	TRBJ2-7	TRBV19	.	CATSALRSSYEQYF	TGTGCCACCTCCGCCCTACGGAGCTCCTACGAGCAGTACTTC
.	TRBJ1-4	TRBV18	.	CASSRGETEKLFF	TGTGCCAGCTCACGGGGAGAGACCGAAAAACTGTTTTTT
TRBD2	TRBJ2-3	TRBV2	.	CASTPSGSRADTQYF	TGTGCCAGCACACCGAGCGGGAGTCGGGCAGATACGCAGTATTTT
.	TRBJ2-3	TRBV3-1/TRBV3-2	.	CASSHSTTRPDTQYF	TGTGCCAGCAGTCACTCGACGACTAGACCAGATACGCAGTATTTT
TRBD1	TRBJ2-5	TRBV4-3	.	CASSQTQQGGETQYF	TGCGCCAGCAGCCAAACACAACAGGGGGGAGAGACCCAGTACTTC
TRBD1	TRBJ2-7	TRBV18	.	CASSSGSGTGINEQYF	TGTGCCAGCTCTTCAGGTTCCGGGACAGGGATCAACGAGCAGTACTTC
.	TRBJ1-6	TRBV5-3	few	CARSLHQGSSYNSPLHF	TGTGCCAGAAGCTTACATCAGGGAAGCTCCTATAATTCACCCCTCCACTTT
.	TRBJ2-2	TRBV18	.	CASSPSGSTGELFF	TGTGCCAGCTCACCCTCCGGGAGCACCGGGGAGCTGTTTTTT
.	TRBJ2-3	TRBV6-5	many	CAQAGDTQYF	TGTGCCCAGGCGGGGGATACGCAGTATTTT
TRBD2	TRBJ2-4	TRBV5-1	.	CASSLELAGAKNIQYF	TGCGCCAGCAGCTTGGAACTAGCGGGAGCCAAAAACATTCAGTACTTC
TRBD1	TRBJ1-1	TRBV19	large	CASSITGGTEAFF	TGTGCCAGTAGTATCACAGGGGGCACTGAAGCTTTCTTT
TRBD1	TRBJ2-5	TRBV7-9	.	CASSQRQGETQYF	TGTGCCAGCAGCCAACGACAGGGAGAGACCCAGTACTTC
TRBD1	TRBJ1-2	TRBV2	.	CASSVGQGNYGYTF	TGTGCCAGCAGTGTGGGACAGGGGAACTATGGCTACACCTTC
.	TRBJ1-2	TRBV4-3	.	CASSQNRAYGYTF	TGCGCCAGCAGCCAAAACAGGGCCTATGGCTACACCTTC
.	TRBJ2-5	TRBV6-5	.	CASRVTQETQYF	TGTGCCAGCAGAGTCACACAAGAGACCCAGTACTTC
.	TRBJ1-6	TRBV19	.	CASWSGSSYNSPLHF	TGTGCCAGTTGGTCGGGGAGCTCCTATAATTCACCCCTCCACTTT
.	TRBJ1-5	TRBV27	.	CASSPYRVHNQPQHF	TGTGCCAGCAGTCCCTACAGGGTCCACAATCAGCCCCAGCATTTT
.	TRBJ2-5	TRBV18	.	CASSPDGVRAQYF	TGTGCCAGCTCACCGGACGGGGTCCGGGCCCAGTACTTC
.	TRBJ2-3	TRBV7-2	.	CASSRGTRGITDTQYF	TGTGCCAGCAGCCGTGGAACCCGGGGAATCACAGATACGCAGTATTTT
TRBD2	TRBJ2-5	TRBV7-2	.	CASSFAGGRETQYF	TGTGCCAGCAGCTTCGCGGGGGGGAGGGAGACCCAGTACTTC
TRBD1	TRBJ2-1	TRBV4-3	.	CASSREGTGGLNEQFF	TGCGCCAGCAGCCGCGAGGGGACAGGGGGCCTAAATGAGCAGTTCTTC
.	TRBJ1-1	TRBV2	.	CASSASNTEAFF	TGTGCCAGCAGTGCCTCGAACACTGAAGCTTTCTTT
.	TRBJ1-2	TRBV28	.	CASTSGGDNYGYTF	TGTGCCAGCACCTCGGGGGGGGATAACTATGGCTACACCTTC
.	TRBJ1-6	TRBV6-2/TRBV6-3	.	CASSYSGTGSSYNSPLHF	TGTGCCAGCAGTTACTCTGGAACAGGGAGCTCCTATAATTCACCCCTCCACTTT
.	TRBJ1-2	TRBV5-1	.	CASSLTGTYGYTF	TGCGCCAGCAGCTTGACGGGGACATATGGCTACACCTTC
.	TRBJ1-1	TRBV12-3/TRBV12-4	.	CASSSRITTEAFF	TGTGCCAGCAGTTCCAGGATTACCACTGAAGCTTTCTTT
TRBD1	TRBJ1-6	TRBV14	.	CASSLGTANSPLHF	TGTGCCAGCAGCCTCGGGACAGCCAATTCACCCCTCCACTTT
.	TRBJ1-4	TRBV21-1	once	CASGDRGPEKLFF	TGTGCCAGCGGGGACAGGGGGCCTGAAAAACTGTTTTTT
.	TRBJ2-1	TRBV7-8	.	CASSSYSPNEQFF	TGTGCCAGCAGCTCTTACAGCCCAAATGAGCAGTTCTTC
TRBD1	TRBJ2-7	TRBV24-1	.	CATSDGTVYEQYF	TGTGCCACCAGTGATGGGACAGTTTACGAGCAGTACTTC
.	TRBJ1-5	TRBV12-3/TRBV12-4	once	CASSLLEEQPQHF	TGTGCCAGCAGTTTACTTGAGGAGCAGCCCCAGCATTTT
.	TRBJ2-6	TRBV19	.	CASSPLEGAGANVLTF	TGTGCCAGTAGCCCCCTGGAGGGAGCTGGGGCCAACGTCCTGACTTTC
TRBD1	TRBJ1-1	TRBV6-5	.	CASSYSTGGTTEAFF	TGTGCCAGCAGTTACTCAACAGGGGGCACCACTGAAGCTTTCTTT
.	TRBJ2-5	TRBV7-2	once	CASSLTRAETQYF	TGTGCCAGCAGCTTGACTAGGGCGGAGACCCAGTACTTC
.	TRBJ1-5	TRBV3-1/TRBV3-2	.	CASSPPPGTAGNQPQHF	TGTGCCAGCAGCCCACCGCCGGGGACTGCTGGCAATCAGCCCCAGCATTTT
TRBD2	TRBJ2-7	TRBV25-1	.	CASSALAGAGEQYF	TGTGCCAGCAGTGCCCTAGCGGGAGCGGGGGAGCAGTACTTC
TRBD1	TRBJ1-1	TRBV5-4	.	CASSPFDRVTEAFF	TGTGCCAGCAGCCCCTTCGACAGGGTCACTGAAGCTTTCTTT
.	TRBJ2-5	TRBV19	.	CASTPGQYQETQYF	TGTGCCAGTACCCCGGGACAATACCAAGAGACCCAGTACTTC
.	TRBJ1-5	TRBV6-4	once	CASSDSPGHNQPQHF	TGTGCCAGCAGTGACTCCCCAGGGCACAATCAGCCCCAGCATTTT
.	TRBJ1-2	TRBV7-2	.	CASSPKGDSNYGYTF	TGTGCCAGCAGTCCGAAGGGGGATTCGAACTATGGCTACACCTTC
.	TRBJ1-1	TRBV11-2	.	CASSSLSSAFF	TGTGCCAGCAGCTCCCTCTCCTCAGCTTTCTTT
.	TRBJ2-1	TRBV6-5	once	CASSYSAREFF	TGTGCCAGCAGTTACTCCGCCAGGGAGTTCTTC
TRBD1	TRBJ1-4	TRBV7-2	.	CASSSDRGKATNEKLFF	TGTGCCAGCAGCTCGGACAGGGGAAAGGCAACTAATGAAAAACTGTTTTTT